These 21 T cell receptor beta chains were sequenced from one sample in a study of cytomegalovirus exposure and HLA in healthy donors. The PCR had 60 Vbeta and 13 Jbeta primers. The assay was immunoSEQ multiplex PCR, and TCRdb's table has in-frame clones only and misses some. The data show approximately 220,000 clones, over 60% seen once. What was sequenced was PBMCs. All receptors derive from a man aged 18 to 30 in good health and CMV-seronegative.

V is TRBV12-5 and J is TRBJ1-6, with D possibly matching TRBD1 (6 bases). This CDR3 contains 13 residues. V gave up 3 bases and J gave up 10 bases, with 10 bases separating them. Germline CDR1 LGHNT, CDR2 FRNRAP. As DNA, the CDR3 is TGTGCTAGTGGTTTCGAGGGGGGGTCACCCCTCCACTTT. Its protein product is CASGFEGGSPLHF.

J is TRBJ1-3 and V is TRBV11-3; 8 bases map to TRBD1. Germline assignment: CDR1 SGHNT and CDR2 YENEEA. The trim removed 5 bases at V and 16 bases at J, leaving 13 bases unmatched. CDR3 length equals 13 residues. Here the CDR3 DNA reads TGTGCCAGCAGCCGAATCGAACTGGACAGGGTGTATTTT. It yields the protein CASSRIELDRVYF.

Only one count was recorded for this clone. The chain has TRBV7-9 and TRBJ1-2; 9 bases match TRBD1. V lost 5 bases, J lost 4 bases, and 8 bases stayed unmatched. Looked up from germline, CDR1 is SEHNR and CDR2 is FQNEAQ (reference sequence). This CDR3 region has 15 residues. CDR3: CASSPSQGAPYGYTF. The CDR3, as DNA: TGTGCCAGCAGCCCCTCACAGGGGGCCCCCTATGGCTACACCTTC.

The chain joins TRBV5-1 to TRBJ2-1; D possibly corresponds to TRBD1 (5 bases). Trimming shortened V by 0 bases and J by 10 bases, and 14 bases separated the two germline ends. Germline CDR1 and CDR2: SGHRS and YFSETQ. The CDR3 extends over 14 amino acids. The CDR3 is CASSLGLGPGEQFF. CDR3 sequence (DNA): TGCGCCAGCAGCTTGGGCCTAGGGCCAGGGGAGCAGTTCTTC.

The chain carries TRBV6-1 and TRBJ2-5, with a possible D match to TRBD2 (6 bases). CDR3 length: 15 residues. V dropped 2 bases and J dropped 4 bases, with 14 bases sitting between them. Per the germline V gene, CDR1 is MNHNS and CDR2 is SASEGT. The chain's CDR3 is CASSENLVAVETQYF. The CDR3 nucleotides read TGTGCCAGCAGTGAAAACTTGGTAGCGGTAGAGACCCAGTACTTC.

The chain links TRBV9 to TRBJ2-2; tentative D call: TRBD1 (5 bases). Germline V lookup: CDR1 SGDLS, CDR2 YYNGEE. Trimming removed 3 bases at V and 4 bases at J, with 7 bases between. The CDR3 covers 13 residues. The CDR3: CASSGGGTGELFF. As DNA, the CDR3 is TGTGCCAGCAGCGGGGGCGGCACCGGGGAGCTGTTTTTT.

The chain carries TRBV27 and TRBJ2-6, with TRBD1 matching over 9 bases. CDR1 and CDR2 from the germline V gene are MNHEY and SMNVEV (reference sequence). CDR3 length: 16 amino acids. V was pared by 5 bases and J by 2 bases, with 4 bases of the junction left unmatched. The CDR3 region is CASSGTGLAGANVLTF. The CDR3 DNA is TGTGCCAGCAGTGGGACAGGGTTGGCTGGGGCCAACGTCCTGACTTTC.

The rearrangement links TRBV4-1 to TRBJ1-4; 8 nucleotides line up with TRBD1. The CDR3 runs to 16 residues. Looked up from germline, CDR1 is MGHRA and CDR2 is YSYEKL. V lost 0 bases to trimming and J lost 4 bases; unmatched junction nucleotides: 4. CDR3 DNA: TGCGCCAGCAGCCAAGACCGCGACAGGGGTAATGAAAAACTGTTTTTT. This gives the protein CASSQDRDRGNEKLFF.

The chain combines TRBV7-9 with TRBJ1-1, with 7 bases identical to TRBD1. Germline V gene data show CDR1 as SEHNR and CDR2 as FQNEAQ (reference sequence). The CDR3 sequence is 14 residues long. J lost 6 bases, V lost 5 bases, and 9 bases had no gene match. In DNA form, the CDR3 reads TGTGCCAGCAGCAGCCGACAGGGTGAGGCTGAAGCTTTCTTT. It encodes CASSSRQGEAEAFF.

J is TRBJ1-2 and V is TRBV19; 8 nucleotides agree with TRBD1. This CDR3 contains 14 residues. Germline V gene lookup returns CDR1 LNHDA and CDR2 SQIVND (reference sequence). Trimming took 7 bases from V and 1 from J; bases not matched to a gene: 5. This CDR3 is CASKKQGVNYGYTF. The CDR3 region has the DNA TGTGCCAGTAAAAAACAGGGGGTTAACTATGGCTACACCTTC.

V is TRBV10-3 and J is TRBJ2-2, with 7 nucleotides matching TRBD1. The V gene end was trimmed by 6 bases and the J gene end by 3 bases; junction bases not matched to a gene: 1. Germline CDR1 reads ENHRY; CDR2 reads SYGVKD. The CDR3 loop spans 13 amino acids. CDR3: CAISDRDTGELFF. CDR3 coding DNA: TGTGCCATCAGCGACAGGGACACCGGGGAGCTGTTTTTT.

The V gene is TRBV6-5, the J gene TRBJ2-5; 9 bases align to TRBD1. The DNA end favors TRBJ2-7, so the J call may be wrong. In germline, CDR1 is MNHEY, CDR2 SVGAGI. The length of the CDR3 is 14 residues. The CDR3 DNA reads as TGTGCCAGCACTCCCGGGACAGGGCCCCACGAGCAGTACTTC. Amino acid sequence: CASTPGTGPHEQYF.

The rearrangement joins TRBV19 to TRBJ1-4, with D possibly matching TRBD1 (6 bases). V was pared by 4 bases and J by 7 bases, with 16 bases between. CDR1 and CDR2 (germline): LNHDA, SQIVND (reference sequence). This CDR3 is 15 amino acids long. The CDR3 is CASSNTRGAGEKLFF. The CDR3 DNA follows: TGTGCCAGTAGTAACACCCGGGGGGCCGGTGAAAAACTGTTTTTT.

The chain has TRBV7-2 and TRBJ2-3, with D perhaps matching TRBD1 (6 bases). V gave up 5 bases and J gave up 7 bases, with 13 bases separating them. The CDR3 spans 13 residues. Germline V gives CDR1 SGHTA, CDR2 FQGNSA. The CDR3 sequence: CASSPPDSHTQYF. Written as DNA, the CDR3 is TGTGCCAGCAGCCCGCCGGACAGCCATACGCAGTATTTT.

The chain joins TRBV7-8 to TRBJ1-2, with 7 bases lining up with TRBD1. There are 14 residues in the CDR3. CDR1 and CDR2 from the germline V gene are SGHVS and FQNEAQ. V gave up 1 base and J gave up 3 bases; unmatched junction bases: 2. The CDR3 protein is CASSLGQGDYGYTF. CDR3 nucleotide sequence: TGTGCCAGCAGCTTAGGACAGGGCGACTATGGCTACACCTTC.

Only a few counts were recorded for this clone. The chain combines TRBV7-2 with TRBJ2-3, with 14 bases that match TRBD2. With V trimmed by 5 bases and J by 6 bases, 10 bases remained unmatched. Looked up from germline, CDR1 is SGHTA and CDR2 is FQGNSA. This CDR3 spans 17 amino acids. CDR3 amino acids: CASSPIGTSGRSDTQYF. The DNA for the CDR3 is TGTGCCAGCAGCCCGATCGGGACTAGCGGGAGATCTGATACGCAGTATTTT.

DNA for the CDR3: TGTGCCAGCAGCTTATGGGAGGACAGGGTCAGGCAGTATTTT. This encodes CASSLWEDRVRQYF. The genes are TRBV7-9 and TRBJ2-3; 8 bases fit TRBD1. V dropped 2 bases and J dropped 11; count of bases not matched to a gene: 9. CDR1 and CDR2 (germline): SEHNR, FQNEAQ (reference sequence). CDR3 length: 14 residues.

The gene calls are TRBV5-1 and TRBJ2-3; TRBD2 is a possible D gene (5 bases). The V gene lost 5 bases and the J gene lost 3 bases, with 7 bases spanning the gap. The CDR3 length is 12 residues. Germline assignment: CDR1 SGHRS and CDR2 YFSETQ. The CDR3 reads CASRGSTDTQYF. In nucleotides, the CDR3 is TGCGCCAGCAGAGGGAGTACAGATACGCAGTATTTT.

CDR3 DNA: TGTGCCAGCAGCTTAGGGGCCGGACTAGCGGGAGAACGCGAGCAGTACTTC. Translation: CASSLGAGLAGEREQYF. The gene calls are TRBV7-9 and TRBJ2-7; 13 positions match TRBD2. Trimming cost V 1 base and J 6 bases; bases outside gene matches: 9. Germline-derived CDR1 and CDR2 are SEHNR and FQNEAQ (reference sequence). This CDR3 comprises 17 residues.

V gene TRBV10-3 combines with J gene TRBJ2-1; TRBD2 is a possible D gene (6 bases). The CDR3 spans 14 residues. Between the trimmed V and J ends, which lost 11 bases and 2 bases, there was a span of 16 bases. Germline V gene data show CDR1 as ENHRY and CDR2 as SYGVKD. CDR3 nucleotides: TGTGCCTCCCGCGGGAACCCTCCCTACAATGAGCAGTTCTTC. This translates into CASRGNPPYNEQFF.

A note on this clone: The same CDR3 is also encoded by other DNA sequences in this sample. The chain has TRBV28 and TRBJ2-7; D is perhaps TRBD2 (5 bases). The length of the CDR3 is 11 residues. The germline gives CDR1 MDHEN, CDR2 SYDVKM. V dropped 6 bases and J dropped 3 bases, with 6 bases sitting between them. The CDR3 reads CASRRDYEQYF. The CDR3, as DNA: TGTGCCAGCAGGAGGGACTACGAGCAGTACTTC. Complete variable domain (other parts from reference TRBV28 and TRBJ2-7): DVKVTQSSRYLVKRTGEKVFLECVQDMDHENMFWYRQDPGLGLRLIYFSYDVKMKEKGDIPEGYSVSREKKERFSLILESASTNQTSMYLCASRRDYEQYFGPGTRLTVT.